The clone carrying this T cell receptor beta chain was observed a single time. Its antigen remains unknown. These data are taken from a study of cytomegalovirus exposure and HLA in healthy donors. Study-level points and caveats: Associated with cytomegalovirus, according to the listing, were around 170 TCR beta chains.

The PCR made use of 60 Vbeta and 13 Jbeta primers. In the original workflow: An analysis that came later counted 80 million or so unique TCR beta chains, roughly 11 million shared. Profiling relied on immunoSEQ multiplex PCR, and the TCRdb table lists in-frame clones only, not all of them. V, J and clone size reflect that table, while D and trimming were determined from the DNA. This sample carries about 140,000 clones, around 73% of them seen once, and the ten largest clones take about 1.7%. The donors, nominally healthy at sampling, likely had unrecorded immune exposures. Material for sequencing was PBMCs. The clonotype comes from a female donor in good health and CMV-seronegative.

The CDR3 nucleotides are TGTGCCAGCAGTTTAGATCGGGGAGAAGACAATGAGCAGTTCTTC. Its translation is CASSLDRGEDNEQFF. This rearrangement joins TRBV27 to TRBJ2-1; D possibly corresponds to TRBD2 (5 bases). From germline, CDR1 is MNHEY and CDR2 SMNVEV (reference sequence). The CDR3 sequence is 15 residues long. V lost 2 bases and J 5 bases, leaving 13 bases between the germline ends.